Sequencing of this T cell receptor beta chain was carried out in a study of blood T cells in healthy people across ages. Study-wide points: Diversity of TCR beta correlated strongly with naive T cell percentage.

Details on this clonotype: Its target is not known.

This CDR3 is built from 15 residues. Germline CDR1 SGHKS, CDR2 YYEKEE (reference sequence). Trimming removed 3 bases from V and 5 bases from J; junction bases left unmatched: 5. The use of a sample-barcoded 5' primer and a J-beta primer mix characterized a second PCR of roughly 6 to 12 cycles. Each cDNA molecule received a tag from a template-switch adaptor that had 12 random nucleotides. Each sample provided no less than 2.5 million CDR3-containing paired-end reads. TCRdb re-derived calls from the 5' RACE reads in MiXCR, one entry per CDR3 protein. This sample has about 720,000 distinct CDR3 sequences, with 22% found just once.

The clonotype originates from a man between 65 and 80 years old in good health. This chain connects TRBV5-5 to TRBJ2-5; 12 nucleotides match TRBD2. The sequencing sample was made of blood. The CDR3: CASSSTSGGLETQYF. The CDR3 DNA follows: TGTGCCAGCAGCTCGACTAGCGGGGGCCTGGAGACCCAGTACTTC.